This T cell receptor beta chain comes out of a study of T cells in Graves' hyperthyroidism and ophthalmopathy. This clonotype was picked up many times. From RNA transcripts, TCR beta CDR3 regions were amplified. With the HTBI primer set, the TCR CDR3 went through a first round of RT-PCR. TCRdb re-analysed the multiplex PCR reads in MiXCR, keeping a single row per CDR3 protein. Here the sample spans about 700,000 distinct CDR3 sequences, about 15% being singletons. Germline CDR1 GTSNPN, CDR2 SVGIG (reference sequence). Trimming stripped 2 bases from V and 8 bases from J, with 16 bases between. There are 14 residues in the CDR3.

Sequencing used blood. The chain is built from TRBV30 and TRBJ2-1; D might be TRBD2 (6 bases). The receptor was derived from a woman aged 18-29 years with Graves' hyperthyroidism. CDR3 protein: CAWSRGLGEDEQFF. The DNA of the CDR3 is TGTGCCTGGAGTCGGGGACTCGGTGAGGATGAGCAGTTCTTC.